This T cell receptor beta chain was found in a study of Graves' ophthalmopathy and Graves' hyperthyroidism. Germline assignment: CDR1 SGHTA and CDR2 FQGTGA. This CDR3 spans 15 amino acids. The V gene end was trimmed by 1 base and the J gene end by 2 bases; junction bases not matched to a gene: 2. CAS ≥3, NOSPECS ≥4, moderate-to-severe activity and duration under 3 months marked donors with ophthalmopathy. Researchers took RNA transcripts and amplified TCR beta CDR3 regions from them. RT-PCR in the first round used HTBI primers; a second-round multiplex PCR followed. One entry per CDR3 protein, called by TCRdb with MiXCR from the multiplex PCR reads. The table has about 740,000 distinct CDR3 sequences, around 40% seen once.

The rearrangement links TRBV7-3 to TRBJ1-5, with TRBD1 matching 7 bases. The sequence came from an adult man with Graves' ophthalmopathy. Specimen: peripheral blood. CDR3 in amino acids: CASSLNTGGNQPQHF. In DNA form, the CDR3 reads TGTGCCAGCAGCTTAAACACAGGGGGCAATCAGCCCCAGCATTTT.